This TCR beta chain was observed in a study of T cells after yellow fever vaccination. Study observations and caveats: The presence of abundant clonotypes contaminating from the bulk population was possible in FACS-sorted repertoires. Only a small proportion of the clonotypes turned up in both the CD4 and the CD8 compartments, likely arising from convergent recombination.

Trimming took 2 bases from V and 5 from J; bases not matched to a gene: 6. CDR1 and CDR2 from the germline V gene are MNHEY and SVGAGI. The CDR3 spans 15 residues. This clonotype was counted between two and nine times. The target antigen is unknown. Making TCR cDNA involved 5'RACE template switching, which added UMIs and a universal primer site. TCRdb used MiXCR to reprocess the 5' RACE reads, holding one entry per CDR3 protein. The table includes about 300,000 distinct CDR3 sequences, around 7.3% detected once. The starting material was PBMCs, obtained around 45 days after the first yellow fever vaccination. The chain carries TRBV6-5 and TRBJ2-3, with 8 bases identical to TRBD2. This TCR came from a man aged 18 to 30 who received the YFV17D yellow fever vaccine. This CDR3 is CASSYGGGRGDTQYF. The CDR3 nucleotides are TGTGCCAGCAGTTACGGCGGGGGGCGGGGAGATACGCAGTATTTT.